This entry features one T cell receptor beta chain sequence. Per germline, CDR1 SGHTA and CDR2 FQGNSA. This CDR3 is built from 15 residues. The junction had 9 bases not matched to a gene; V was cut back by 4 bases and J by 8 bases. As originally analysed: Nucleated cell counts were estimated from reference gene primer amplification. Method: immunoSEQ multiplex PCR; TCRdb's copy keeps in-frame clones and lacks some. The DNA gave D and trimming, while V, J and clone size come from that table. The sample holds roughly 120,000 clones, approximately 87% seen once. The sample is drawn from a study of blood T cell repertoires in COVID-19. Across the whole study: Collection of acute and convalescent COVID-19 samples took place in the United States, Italy and Spain. The analysed material was cDNA or gDNA that came from T cells, B-cell-depleted T cells, or PBMCs.

The source is a woman in her 50s with acute or convalescent COVID-19. Material for sequencing was peripheral blood. The chain links TRBV7-2 to TRBJ2-1; 9 bases map to TRBD2. This CDR3 reads CASSYPGTSPYEQFF. The CDR3 DNA reads TGTGCCAGCAGCTACCCCGGGACTAGCCCGTATGAGCAGTTCTTC.